Presented here are 20 T cell receptor beta chains from one specimen sequenced in a study of CD8+CD57+ T cells in acquired aplastic anemia. For CDR3 and TCR beta VDJ profiling, genomic DNA was the template used. Using its own MiXCR run on the reads, TCRdb lists one record per CDR3 protein. The table has about 200,000 distinct CDR3 sequences, less than 75% seen once. The patients chosen for sequencing had shown expansion of CD8+CD57+ cells (detected by flow cytometry). Sequencing was done on a sample of sorted CD4+, CD8+, or CD8+CD57+ T cells (not recorded which) from PBMCs. These TCRs come from a human donor with aplastic anemia.

The chain recombines TRBV7-9 with TRBJ2-5; 8 bases match TRBD2. Unmatched junction bases numbered 3, after V lost 3 bases and J lost 6 bases. This CDR3 spans 13 amino acids. Germline values: CDR1 SEHNR, CDR2 FQNEAQ (reference sequence). The CDR3 loop is CASSFSGGQTQYF. The CDR3 nucleotides read TGTGCCAGCAGCTTCAGCGGGGGACAGACCCAGTACTTC.

The V call is TRBV20-1, the J call TRBJ2-7; TRBD2 agrees at 9 bases. The CDR3 consists of 15 residues. Trimming at V came to 6 bases and at J to 6 bases, leaving 15 bases not matched to a gene. Germline V CDR1 and CDR2: DFQATT, SNEGSKA (reference sequence). The CDR3 is CSAPPPSGKGREQYF. CDR3 DNA sequence: TGCAGTGCGCCACCCCCTAGCGGGAAGGGTCGCGAGCAGTACTTC.

The chain couples TRBV6-1 to TRBJ1-4; TRBD1 aligns across 10 bases. V lost 8 bases to trimming and J lost 6 bases; unmatched junction nucleotides: 3. Germline V gene lookup returns CDR1 MNHNS and CDR2 SASEGT. This CDR3 is built from 13 residues. As DNA, the CDR3 is TGTGCCAGCCGGGACAGGGGTTATGAAAAACTGTTTTTT. Translating gives CASRDRGYEKLFF.

The V and J genes are TRBV10-2 and TRBJ2-7; TRBD2 agrees at 8 bases. Trimming at V came to 6 bases and at J to 4 bases, leaving 8 bases not matched to a gene. Germline V gene data show CDR1 as WSHSY and CDR2 as SAAADI. The CDR3 loop spans 14 amino acids. The CDR3 DNA sequence: TGCGCCAGCAGGTTGGGACTAGGGGCTTACGAGCAGTACTTC. This sequence encodes CASRLGLGAYEQYF.

The chain recombines TRBV2 with TRBJ2-7; TRBD1 is a possible D gene (6 bases). CDR1 and CDR2 from the germline V gene are SNHLY and FYNNEI. Trimming shortened V by 3 bases and J by 2 bases, and 11 bases separated the two germline ends. The CDR3 extends over 14 amino acids. The CDR3 nucleotides are TGTGCCAGCAGTGATTTAACAGGGACCTACGAGCAGTACTTC. This codes for CASSDLTGTYEQYF.

This chain joins TRBV25-1 and TRBJ2-1; TRBD1 matches 7 bases. The CDR3 is 14 amino acids. Per the germline V gene, CDR1 is MGHDK and CDR2 is SYGVNS. The V gene end was trimmed by 5 bases and the J gene end by 4 bases; junction bases not matched to a gene: 5. The chain's CDR3 is CASSRGTAYNEQFF. In DNA, the CDR3 is TGTGCCAGCAGTCGTGGGACAGCGTACAATGAGCAGTTCTTC.

The chain carries TRBV5-1 and TRBJ2-2, with D uncertain. The germline V gene encodes CDR1 SGHRS and CDR2 YFSETQ. V was shortened by 1 base and J by 1 base, with 5 bases between the two germline ends. CDR3 size: 14 residues. The CDR3 DNA reads TGCGCCAGCAGCTTGACAAGGAACACCGGGGAGCTGTTTTTT. Translated, it gives CASSLTRNTGELFF. The variable domain in full, with the rest retrieved from reference TRBV5-1 and TRBJ2-2, is KAGVTQTPRYLIKTRGQQVTLSCSPISGHRSVSWYQQTPGQGLQFLFEYFSETQRNKGNFPGRFSGRQFSNSRSEMNVSTLELGDSALYLCASSLTRNTGELFFGEGSRLTVL.

The rearrangement uses TRBV19 and TRBJ2-3; D is unresolved. Trimming took 8 bases from V and 2 from J, leaving 17 bases between them. The length of the CDR3 is 15 residues. CDR1 and CDR2 from the germline V gene are LNHDA and SQIVND (reference sequence). As DNA, the CDR3 is TGTGCCAGTTCGCTCCGTGGTGCAGCCACAGATACGCAGTATTTT. As protein: CASSLRGAATDTQYF.

This clonotype was detected only a few times. The chain uses TRBV7-9 and TRBJ2-7, with 11 bases that match TRBD1. Germline V gene sequence: CDR1 SEHNR, CDR2 FQNEAQ (reference sequence). Trimming took 5 bases from V and 6 from J; bases not matched to a gene: 6. The CDR3 has 14 amino acids. As DNA, the CDR3 is TGTGCCAGCAGCCCCGGGACAGGGGGTGGCGAGCAGTACTTC. This codes for CASSPGTGGGEQYF.

On this clonotype itself: Being one base from a much bigger clone, this may be a read error. The J gene is TRBJ2-2, the V gene TRBV5-4; D is uncertain. V was pared by 5 bases and J by 10 bases, with 18 bases between. This CDR3 is 14 amino acids long. Germline V lookup: CDR1 SGHNT, CDR2 YYREEE (reference sequence). CDR3 sequence reads: CASSPRGRNVELFF. In DNA form, the CDR3 reads TGTGCCAGCAGTCCCAGAGGCCGTAACGTGGAGCTGTTTTTT.

This chain connects TRBV20-1 to TRBJ1-5; possibly TRBD1 for D (5 bases). CDR1 and CDR2 from the germline V gene are DFQATT and SNEGSKA (reference sequence). This CDR3 comprises 15 residues. Trimming cost V 5 bases and J 3 bases, with 17 bases left between them. CDR3 amino acids: CSAYEGQGFNQPQHF. CDR3 nucleotide sequence: TGCAGTGCTTACGAAGGGCAGGGATTCAATCAGCCCCAGCATTTT.

This chain links TRBV11-3 with TRBJ1-1; unclear D gene. The V gene's germline CDR1 is SGHNT and CDR2 YENEEA. V was clipped by 1 base and J by 0 bases, with 12 bases between them. The CDR3 totals 16 residues. The CDR3 loop is CASSLGSGIMNTEAFF. In DNA form, the CDR3 reads TGTGCCAGCAGCTTAGGATCTGGCATTATGAACACTGAAGCTTTCTTT.

The chain joins TRBV5-6 to TRBJ1-6; a weak D match, TRBD1 (5 bases). V lost 0 bases and J lost 4, with 11 bases in between. Germline V CDR1 and CDR2: SGHDT, YYEEEE. The CDR3 extends over 16 amino acids. Written as DNA, the CDR3 is TGTGCCAGCAGCTTGGCCACCGGGACGTATAATTCACCCCTCCACTTT. Encoded protein: CASSLATGTYNSPLHF.

V and J are TRBV30 and TRBJ1-2, with 10 bases matching TRBD1. V lost 7 bases and J lost 8; bases outside the gene matches: 10. This CDR3 spans 13 amino acids. Germline V gives CDR1 GTSNPN, CDR2 SVGIG (reference sequence). This CDR3 reads CASAGTGEGGYTF. The CDR3 DNA reads TGTGCCTCCGCCGGGACAGGGGAAGGCGGCTACACCTTC.

The J gene is TRBJ1-4, the V gene TRBV20-1, with no clear D. The V and J ends lost 2 bases and 6 bases respectively, with 13 bases between them. Germline lookup yields CDR1 DFQATT and CDR2 SNEGSKA (reference sequence). The CDR3 extends over 14 amino acids. The CDR3 loop is CSARSREADEKLFF. The CDR3 nucleotides read TGCAGTGCTAGATCCCGGGAGGCTGATGAAAAACTGTTTTTT.

The rearrangement links TRBV19 to TRBJ1-1; 9 bases map to TRBD1. The CDR3 has 12 amino acids. Germline CDR1 reads LNHDA; CDR2 reads SQIVND (reference sequence). The ends lost 7 bases at V and 9 bases at J; junction bases unmatched: 6. The CDR3 loop is CASKFTGGQAFF. Written as DNA, the CDR3 is TGTGCCAGTAAATTCACAGGGGGCCAAGCTTTCTTT.

This clonotype was counted only a few times. The chain couples TRBV27 to TRBJ2-1; maybe TRBD2 (6 bases). V dropped 7 bases and J dropped 2 bases, with 12 bases sitting between them. The germline V gene encodes CDR1 MNHEY and CDR2 SMNVEV (reference sequence). This CDR3 region has 14 residues. The CDR3 protein is CASTPGGAYNEQFF. The CDR3 DNA reads TGTGCCAGCACCCCAGGAGGGGCCTACAATGAGCAGTTCTTC.

The chain has TRBV20-1 and TRBJ2-5; 7 bases agree with TRBD2. This CDR3 has 13 residues. The germline gives CDR1 DFQATT, CDR2 SNEGSKA (reference sequence). J lost 1 base, V lost 4 bases, and 3 bases had no gene match. This chain's CDR3 is CSAKGGGQETQYF. CDR3 nucleotides: TGCAGTGCTAAGGGCGGGGGCCAAGAGACCCAGTACTTC.

This clonotype was found a few times. CDR3 DNA: TGTGCCAGTAGTATTGGTCAGGCCTACGAGCAGTACTTC. It codes for CASSIGQAYEQYF. The rearrangement joins TRBV19 to TRBJ2-7; D gene ambiguous. This CDR3 comprises 13 residues. The V end lost 3 bases, the J end lost 2 bases, and 8 bases lay between the germline ends. Germline V gene data show CDR1 as LNHDA and CDR2 as SQIVND (reference sequence). The whole variable domain, filled in from reference TRBV19 and TRBJ2-7, reads DGGITQSPKYLFRKEGQNVTLSCEQNLNHDAMYWYRQDPGQGLRLIYYSQIVNDFQKGDIAEGYSVSREKKESFPLTVTSAQKNPTAFYLCASSIGQAYEQYFGPGTRLTVT.

J is TRBJ1-4 and V is TRBV29-1; D is ambiguous. V lost 2 bases, J lost 5 bases, and 9 bases lay in between. This CDR3 contains 13 residues. CDR1 and CDR2 from the germline V gene are SQVTM and ANQGSEA. The CDR3 loop is CSVETGLNEKLFF. The CDR3 DNA reads as TGCAGCGTTGAAACCGGACTGAATGAAAAACTGTTTTTT. The complete variable domain, with remaining parts taken from reference TRBV29-1 and TRBJ1-4, reads SAVISQKPSRDICQRGTSLTIQCQVDSQVTMMFWYRQQPGQSLTLIATANQGSEATYESGFVIDKFPISRPNLTFSTLTVSNMSPEDSSIYLCSVETGLNEKLFFGSGTQLSVL.